This T cell receptor (beta chain) was captured by sequencing in a study of cytomegalovirus exposure and HLA in healthy donors. Comments on this clone: Antigen: not known.

Study results and caveats: Sequence variants that were highly shared formed a cluster that was likely a sequencing artifact. Available immune exposure information covered CMV serostatus only. Researchers left out some V segments, among them TRBV6-2 and TRBV6-3, as indistinguishable. For cytomegalovirus status, the classifier reportedly gave diagnoses with high specificity and sensitivity.

This CDR3 has 16 residues. Germline V gene sequence: CDR1 GTSNPN, CDR2 SVGIG (reference sequence). V lost 3 bases, J lost 5 bases, and 13 bases stayed unmatched. With 60 Vbeta and 13 Jbeta primers, the PCR was carried out. Repertoires were generated with immunoSEQ multiplex PCR, while TCRdb's copy carries only in-frame clones and drops some. The listing records around 200,000 clones. The sequence was obtained from a girl aged 2-10 years in good health and CMV-seropositive. The specimen sequenced was PBMCs. The chain carries TRBV30 and TRBJ2-1, with 7 bases identical to TRBD2. The CDR3 nucleotides read TGTGCCTGGAGCGCCCCGTGGCTAGCGGAAAACAATGAGCAGTTCTTC. Its protein is CAWSAPWLAENNEQFF.